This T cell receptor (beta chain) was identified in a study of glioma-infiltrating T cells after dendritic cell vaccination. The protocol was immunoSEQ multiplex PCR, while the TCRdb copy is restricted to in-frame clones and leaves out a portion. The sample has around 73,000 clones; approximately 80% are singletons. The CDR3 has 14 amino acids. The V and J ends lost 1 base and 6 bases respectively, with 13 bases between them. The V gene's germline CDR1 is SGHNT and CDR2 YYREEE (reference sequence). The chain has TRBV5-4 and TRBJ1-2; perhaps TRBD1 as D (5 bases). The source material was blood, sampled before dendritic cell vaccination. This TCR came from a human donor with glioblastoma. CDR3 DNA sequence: TGTGCCAGCAGCTTGTCGGCAGGGTTAGATGGCTACACCTTC. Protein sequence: CASSLSAGLDGYTF.